Listed below are T cell receptor beta chains from one sample, sequenced in a study of blood T cell repertoires in COVID-19. Some clones are missing from TCRdb's copy, which holds only in-frame ones; the method was immunoSEQ multiplex PCR. The table includes roughly 120,000 clones, about two thirds detected once. Source material: peripheral blood. Receptors were obtained from a human donor with acute or convalescent COVID-19. The donor label of this sample is uncertain. Both conserved end residues are part of each CDR3. Fields, in order: J gene, V gene, D gene, clone size, CDR3 protein, CDR3 DNA. A D gene is named only where the DNA matches it firmly. Rows give clone size only sometimes, using once, few, many, or a class for an expanded clone.

TRBJ2-5,TRBV6-5,TRBD1,.,CASRAGTEETQYF,TGTGCCAGCAGGGCCGGGACAGAAGAGACCCAGTACTTC
TRBJ1-5,TRBV11-2,.,.,CASSLTQNQPQHF,TGTGCCAGCAGCTTAACGCAGAATCAGCCCCAGCATTTT
TRBJ1-2,TRBV29-1,TRBD1,.,CSVQLTGTGANYGYTF,TGCAGCGTACAATTAACCGGGACAGGGGCTAACTATGGCTACACCTTC
TRBJ2-1,TRBV7-3,.,.,CASSFSGNEQFF,TGTGCCAGCAGCTTTTCGGGCAATGAGCAGTTCTTC
TRBJ1-2,TRBV19,TRBD1,.,CASSIDRTGSSYGYTF,TGTGCCAGTAGTATAGACCGGACAGGTTCTAGCTATGGCTACACCTTC
TRBJ2-3,TRBV27,.,.,CASSLGLKADTQYF,TGTGCCAGCAGTTTAGGACTCAAAGCAGATACGCAGTATTTT
TRBJ2-5,TRBV2,TRBD1,.,CASADTGGAGETQYF,TGTGCCAGCGCTGATACAGGGGGCGCAGGGGAGACCCAGTACTTC
TRBJ1-4,TRBV6-5,TRBD1,.,CASDQGATNEKLFF,TGTGCCAGCGACCAGGGGGCAACTAATGAAAAACTGTTTTTT
TRBJ2-1,TRBV14,TRBD2,.,CASSRLAGGYNEQFF,TGTGCCAGCAGCCGTCTAGCGGGGGGCTACAATGAGCAGTTCTTC
TRBJ1-6,TRBV7-9,TRBD1,.,CASSSGQGSPLHF,TGTGCCAGCAGCTCGGGACAGGGGTCACCCCTCCACTTT
TRBJ1-5,TRBV6-5,TRBD1,.,CASNRGVGNQPQHF,TGTGCCAGTAACAGGGGGGTCGGCAATCAGCCCCAGCATTTT
TRBJ1-3,TRBV5-4,.,once,CATKTGGGRNTIYF,TGTGCCACCAAGACCGGGGGAGGGAGAAACACCATATATTTT
TRBJ1-5,TRBV27,.,.,CASSYRSSNQPQHF,TGTGCCAGCAGTTATCGGAGTAGCAATCAGCCCCAGCATTTT
TRBJ1-5,TRBV5-1,.,.,CASSPRGGLQPQHF,TGCGCCAGCAGCCCGCGCGGGGGGCTACAGCCCCAGCATTTT
TRBJ1-1,TRBV6-5,.,few,CASTPEGGNEAFF,TGTGCCAGCACCCCCGAGGGAGGAAATGAAGCTTTCTTT
TRBJ1-3,TRBV12-5,TRBD1,many,CASKGQGTGNTIYF,TGTGCTAGCAAAGGACAGGGCACTGGAAACACCATATATTTT
TRBJ1-5,TRBV6-6,.,many,CASSYLGGDQPQHF,TGTGCCAGCAGTTACTTGGGGGGGGATCAGCCCCAGCATTTT
TRBJ2-3,TRBV5-1,.,.,CASSLAGVSTDTQYF,TGCGCCAGCAGCTTGGCGGGGGTTAGCACAGATACGCAGTATTTT
TRBJ1-1,TRBV14,TRBD1,.,CASSVQGQTEAFF,TGTGCCAGCAGCGTCCAGGGACAGACTGAAGCTTTCTTT
TRBJ2-1,TRBV4-1,.,.,CASSQAGSFDHEQFF,TGCGCCAGCAGCCAAGCCGGGTCTTTCGACCATGAGCAGTTCTTC
TRBJ2-5,TRBV18,TRBD2,.,CASSSLAGGLQETQYF,TGTGCCAGCTCATCGCTAGCGGGGGGTTTACAAGAGACCCAGTACTTC
TRBJ1-5,TRBV6-5,.,.,CASTIGPGSNQPQHF,TGTGCCAGCACGATAGGCCCGGGAAGCAATCAGCCCCAGCATTTT
TRBJ2-1,TRBV24-1,.,.,CATSDRVQGRPYNEQFF,TGTGCCACCAGTGATAGAGTGCAGGGTCGACCCTACAATGAGCAGTTCTTC
TRBJ1-1,TRBV30,TRBD1,.,CAWTPTGMGGTEAFF,TGTGCCTGGACCCCGACAGGGATGGGGGGCACTGAAGCTTTCTTT
TRBJ2-2,TRBV6-5,TRBD1,.,CASYGTGVSGELFF,TGTGCCAGCTACGGGACAGGGGTCAGCGGGGAGCTGTTTTTT
TRBJ2-7,TRBV27,.,.,CASSPGYEQYF,TGTGCCAGCAGTCCGGGATACGAGCAGTACTTC
TRBJ1-1,TRBV9,.,.,CASSVAPAGATEAFF,TGTGCCAGCAGCGTAGCTCCTGCGGGGGCCACTGAAGCTTTCTTT
TRBJ1-3,TRBV11-2,TRBD1,.,CASSLPPQGAPGNTIYF,TGTGCCAGCAGCTTACCCCCCCAGGGGGCGCCTGGAAACACCATATATTTT
TRBJ1-6,TRBV2,.,many,CASRWAWDNSPLHF,TGTGCCAGCCGCTGGGCCTGGGATAATTCACCCCTCCACTTT
TRBJ2-3,TRBV27,TRBD2,.,CASSLGRGMGTTDTQYF,TGTGCCAGCAGTTTAGGGAGGGGAATGGGCACAACAGATACGCAGTATTTT
TRBJ2-6,TRBV19,.,.,CASLLTGSGANVLTF,TGTGCCAGTCTCCTCACAGGGTCTGGGGCCAACGTCCTGACTTTC